This TCR beta chain was captured in a study of early T cells in non-severe SARS-CoV-2 infection (dated by TCRdb to about 2021). About the full investigation: Because TCR sequencing was done on bulk RNA from unsorted whole blood, the alpha and beta chains could not be paired. What the research found in general, with its limitations: VDJdb matching was skewed toward anti-spike CD8 responses, so virus-specific expansions were likely underestimated and private and CD4 specificities were missed.

The CDR3 goes from the cysteine to the phenylalanine over 13 residues. Only the CDR3 region is kept as DNA, spanning 39 bases read in frame from base 1. Sequences SGHAT (CDR1) and FQNNGV (CDR2) are obtained from the germline V gene. V gives up 5 bases and J gives up 3 bases, and the segment between their germline ends measures 10 bases. This was a case-control study nested in a cohort of healthcare workers in London, UK, who had nasopharyngeal swab PCR tests and blood samples taken every week. Healthcare workers were enrolled in the week of the UK lockdown, from 23 to 31 March 2020, and were followed every week for up to about 15 weeks. Libraries were prepared through 5' RACE. This sample was sequenced with a NextSeq 500. In the TCR library protocol, unique molecular identifiers were attached to individual cDNA molecules to correct for PCR bias and sequencing error. Both TCR alpha and beta chains were sequenced, and tight co-correlation was observed between alpha and beta sequence abundances in each sample. The source study handled its data this way. Decombinator V4 was used to annotate the V gene, J gene and CDR3 of the TCR sequences. Expanded TCRs were defined as changing significantly between any two time points under a Poisson model with p below 0.0001. TCR abundances were normalised to the total number of TCRs sequenced per sample and were expressed as counts per million. TRAV1-2 paired with TRAJ12, TRAJ20 or TRAJ33 defined MAIT TCRs, while TRAV10 paired with TRAJ18 defined iNKT TCRs. VDJdb, accessed 1 November 2021, was searched for CMV, EBV and SARS-CoV-2 annotated TCRs, excluding TCRs annotated for multiple antigens. The raw public data were reprocessed by TCRdb itself: fastp quality trimming at Q25, MiXCR clonotype calling, in-frame beta chains only. When rows share a CDR3 protein, they turn into one entry using the most common DNA and genes. The V and J calls were determined by TCRdb, not by the authors. The sample table lists tens of thousands of distinct CDR3 sequences, under 8% of them with a count of one. The top ten clonotypes cover 4.5% to 7.5% of the sample.

Notes on this clonotype: The specificity of this receptor is unknown. There are no base qualities to consult, and no much larger clone falls within one base.

The chain was built from TRBV11-2 and TRBJ1-1; too little of a D gene remains to name it. Sample: whole blood. The receptor was isolated from an adult who was a healthcare worker with PCR-confirmed SARS-CoV-2 infection or an uninfected control (not recorded which). The nucleotide sequence is given as TGTGCCAGCAGCACCTCTTGGGACACTGAAGCTTTCTTT. This codes for CASSTSWDTEAFF.